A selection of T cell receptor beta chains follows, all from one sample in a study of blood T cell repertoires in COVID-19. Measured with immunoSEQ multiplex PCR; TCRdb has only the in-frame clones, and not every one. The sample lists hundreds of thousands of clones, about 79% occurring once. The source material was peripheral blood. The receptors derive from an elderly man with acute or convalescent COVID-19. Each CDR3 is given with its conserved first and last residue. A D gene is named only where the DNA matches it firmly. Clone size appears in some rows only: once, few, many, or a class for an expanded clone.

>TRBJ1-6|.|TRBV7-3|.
TGTGCCAGCAGCTACACCGGGGGGGATAATTCACCCCTCCACTTT
CASSYTGGDNSPLHF
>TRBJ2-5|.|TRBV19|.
TGTGCCAGTACCCAGACAGGACAAGAGACCCAGTACTTC
CASTQTGQETQYF
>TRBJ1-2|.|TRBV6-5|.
TGTGCCAGCAGTTACTCGTTCGCGGGGGCGCATGGCTACACCTTC
CASSYSFAGAHGYTF
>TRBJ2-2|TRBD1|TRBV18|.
TGTGCCAGCTCACCCGGGACAGGAACAACCGGGGAGCTGTTTTTT
CASSPGTGTTGELFF
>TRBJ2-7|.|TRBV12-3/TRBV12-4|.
TGTGCCAGCCGTTTGGGGGCGACCTACGAGCAGTACTTC
CASRLGATYEQYF
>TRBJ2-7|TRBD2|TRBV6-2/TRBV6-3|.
TGTGCCAGCAGCCGTAGACTAGCGGGACTTCTGGAGCAGTACTTC
CASSRRLAGLLEQYF
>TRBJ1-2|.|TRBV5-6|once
TGTGCCAGCAGAGCTACAGGTTTAGGTGCGGACTATGGCTACACCTTC
CASRATGLGADYGYTF
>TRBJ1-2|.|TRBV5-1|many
TGCGCCAGCAGCTTGGGTCATTTGAACTATGGCTACACCTTC
CASSLGHLNYGYTF
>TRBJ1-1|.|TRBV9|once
TGTGCCAGCAGCGAGGGAGGGCAGGGAAGGCCTCGGGCTTTCTTT
CASSEGGQGRPRAFF
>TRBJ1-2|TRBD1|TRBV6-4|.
TGTGCCAGCAGTGACAGGGGACAGGTATACGAGGGCTACACCTTC
CASSDRGQVYEGYTF
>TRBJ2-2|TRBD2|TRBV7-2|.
TGTGCCAGCAAGGGACTAGCGGGAGGGCCCGGGGAGCTGTTTTTT
CASKGLAGGPGELFF
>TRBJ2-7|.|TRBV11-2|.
TGTGCCAGCAGCTTATCAGGGTTGGGCGAGCAGTACTTC
CASSLSGLGEQYF
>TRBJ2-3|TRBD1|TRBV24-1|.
TGTGCCACCAGTGACGGACAGGGCCGCACAGATACGCAGTATTTT
CATSDGQGRTDTQYF
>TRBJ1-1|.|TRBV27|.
TGTGCCAGCAGTTTTTTCCTCAGGGATCGGAAGGTCGAATTCCCCGCGAGGACTTTCTTT
CASSFFLRDRKVEFPARTFF
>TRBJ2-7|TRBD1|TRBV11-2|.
TGTGCCAGCAGTTTAGCATCCACAGGGGCCGCTTACTACGAACAGTACTTC
CASSLASTGAAYYEQYF
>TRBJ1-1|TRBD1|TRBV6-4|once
TGTGCCAGCAGTGAAGACAGGGGGCGCGGAGAAGCTTTCTTT
CASSEDRGRGEAFF
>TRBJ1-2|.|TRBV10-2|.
TGCGCCAGCAGTGAGAGAGAGCGGTCCTTGGGCTACACCTTC
CASSERERSLGYTF
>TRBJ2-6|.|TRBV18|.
TGTGCCAGCTCAAGGGGTCCGCAACTCTCTGGGGCCAACGTCCTGACTTTC
CASSRGPQLSGANVLTF
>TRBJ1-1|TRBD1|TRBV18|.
TGTGCCAGCTCACGGGACAGGGTGGACACTGAAGCTTTCTTT
CASSRDRVDTEAFF
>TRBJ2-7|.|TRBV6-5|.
TGTGCCAGCAGTTACCCAGGGCCTCCATACGAGCAGTACTTC
CASSYPGPPYEQYF
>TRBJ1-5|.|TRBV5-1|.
TGCGCCAGCAGCTTGGGTGCGGGGTTGGGTAGCAATCAGCCCCAGCATTTT
CASSLGAGLGSNQPQHF
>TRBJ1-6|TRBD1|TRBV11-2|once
TGTGCCAGCAGCCAACAGGGGAATAATTCACCCCTCCACTTT
CASSQQGNNSPLHF
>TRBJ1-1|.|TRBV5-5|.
TGTGCCAGCAGCTTGGTAGCCTACACTGAAGCTTTCTTT
CASSLVAYTEAFF
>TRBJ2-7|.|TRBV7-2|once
TGTGCCAGCAGCTTCCACCGTCGCGGAGCCTACGAGCAGTACTTC
CASSFHRRGAYEQYF
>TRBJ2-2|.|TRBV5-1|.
TGCGCCAGCAGCTTGCCAGGGAACACCGGGGAGCTGTTTTTT
CASSLPGNTGELFF
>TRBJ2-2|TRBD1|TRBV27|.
TGTGCCAGCAGTTTTGTGCCGCCGGGACAGGGGAGAACCGGGGAGCTGTTTTTT
CASSFVPPGQGRTGELFF
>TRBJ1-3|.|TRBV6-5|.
TGTGCCAGCAGCTTCGACAGCTCTGGAAACACCATATATTTT
CASSFDSSGNTIYF
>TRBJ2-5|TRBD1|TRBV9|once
TGTGCCAGCAGCGTAGGTTGGGGGACAGGGGGCTGGGAGACCCAGTACTTC
CASSVGWGTGGWETQYF
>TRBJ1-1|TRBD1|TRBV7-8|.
TGTGCCAGCAGCCCTCGACAGGGCCCTCCCCCTGAAGCTTTCTTT
CASSPRQGPPPEAFF
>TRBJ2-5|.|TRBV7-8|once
TGTGCCAGCAGCTTAGACAGGGAAGAGACCCAGTACTTC
CASSLDREETQYF
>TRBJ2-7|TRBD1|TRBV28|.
TGTGCCAGCAGCTTCCAGGGGGTAATCACTTCCTACGAGCAGTACTTC
CASSFQGVITSYEQYF
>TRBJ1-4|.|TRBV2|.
TGTGCCAGCAAAGGCACAGAGGAAAAACTGTTTTTT
CASKGTEEKLFF
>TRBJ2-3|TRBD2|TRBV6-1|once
TGTGCCAGCAGTGGGACGGACTTGGGCTGGGCGGGGGTGCGTGATACGCAGTATTTT
CASSGTDLGWAGVRDTQYF
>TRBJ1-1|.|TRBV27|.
TGTGCCAGCAGTTTGAGGGAAGACACTGAAGCTTTCTTT
CASSLREDTEAFF
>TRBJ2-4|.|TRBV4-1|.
TGCGCCAGCAGCCAACTGCCGGGAGTCGTCAAAAACATTCAGTACTTC
CASSQLPGVVKNIQYF
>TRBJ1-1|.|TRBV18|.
TGTGCCAGCTCACCACAGCAGGACAGCACTGAAGCTTTCTTT
CASSPQQDSTEAFF
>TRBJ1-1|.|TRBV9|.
TGTGCCAGCAGCGTAGGGCGACAGACTCACAACACTGAAGCTTTCTTT
CASSVGRQTHNTEAFF
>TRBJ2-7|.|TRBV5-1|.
TGCGCCAGCAGCTTGGAGGGGAAAAGGAGTTACGAGCAGTACTTC
CASSLEGKRSYEQYF
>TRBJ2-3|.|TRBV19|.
TGTGCCAGCTCGATTGGGAGAGGAACAGCGCCGCACCATACGCAGTATTTT
CASSIGRGTAPHHTQYF
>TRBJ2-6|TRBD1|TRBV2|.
TGTGCCAGCTTCGTGGGACAGCCGCCCATCGAGGCCAACGTCCTGACTTTC
CASFVGQPPIEANVLTF
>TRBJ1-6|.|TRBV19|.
TGTGCCAGTAGCCCCCCCCCTAACAGGAGTAATTCACCCCTCCACTTT
CASSPPPNRSNSPLHF
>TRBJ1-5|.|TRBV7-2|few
TGTGCCAGCAGCTCTGGACTGAATCAGCCCCAGCATTTT
CASSSGLNQPQHF
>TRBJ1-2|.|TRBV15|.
TGTGCCACCAGCAGCCACGGACCAGGGGATGGCTACACCTTC
CATSSHGPGDGYTF
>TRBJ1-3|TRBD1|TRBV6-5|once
TGTGCCAGCAGTTACGGTACAGGGGTCTCTGGAAACACCATATATTTT
CASSYGTGVSGNTIYF
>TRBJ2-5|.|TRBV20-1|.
TGCAGTCCCGACGGGGAGACCCAGTACTTC
CSPDGETQYF
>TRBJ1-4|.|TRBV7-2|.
TGTGCCAGCAGCCCCTACGAGGGTGAAAAACTGTTTTTT
CASSPYEGEKLFF